These 8 T cell receptor beta chains share one sample of origin, sequenced in a study of blood T cell repertoires in COVID-19. Generated by immunoSEQ multiplex PCR, the TCRdb table keeps only in-frame clones and is missing some. The sample yields under 250,000 clones, about nine tenths seen once. The specimen was peripheral blood. The source of these receptors is a man in his thirties or forties with COVID-19, enrolled during active disease.

This chain joins TRBV7-9 and TRBJ1-5; D may be TRBD1 (5 bases). Germline V CDR1 and CDR2: SEHNR, FQNEAQ (reference sequence). Between the trimmed V and J ends, which lost 1 base and 3 bases, there was a span of 7 bases. The CDR3 sequence is 14 residues long. Here the CDR3 reads CASSLEGINQPQHF. CDR3 coding DNA: TGTGCCAGCAGCTTAGAGGGGATCAATCAGCCCCAGCATTTT.

CDR3 protein: CASSLSGLTGGIMDEQYF. DNA for the CDR3: TGTGCCAGCAGTTTATCGGGTCTGACAGGGGGTATAATGGACGAGCAGTACTTC. The chain joins TRBV28 to TRBJ2-7; 9 bases are shared with TRBD1. V trimming: 1 base; J trimming: 5 bases; junction bases outside the gene matches: 15. Germline CDR1 MDHEN, CDR2 SYDVKM. The CDR3 extends over 18 amino acids.

The rearrangement links TRBV7-9 to TRBJ1-6, with D possibly TRBD1 on 5 matching bases. Trimming cost V 5 bases and J 6 bases, with 14 bases left between them. Germline V gene lookup returns CDR1 SEHNR and CDR2 FQNEAQ (reference sequence). CDR3 length: 15 amino acids. CDR3 in DNA: TGTGCCAGCAGCCCCCGGCAGGGTGGTAATTCACCCCTCCACTTT. Its translation is CASSPRQGGNSPLHF.

This clone was picked up a small number of times. The rearrangement links TRBV5-4 to TRBJ1-2; 11 bases fit TRBD1. Germline CDR1 SGHNT, CDR2 YYREEE (reference sequence). The CDR3 is 15 residues long. V lost 1 base, J lost 4 bases, and 3 bases stayed unmatched. The CDR3 bases are TGTGCCAGCAGCTTGAGGACAGGGGGCGGCTATGGCTACACCTTC. The encoded protein is CASSLRTGGGYGYTF.

The chain combines TRBV5-6 with TRBJ1-6; D might be TRBD1 (5 bases). The CDR3 loop spans 14 amino acids. CDR1 is SGHDT, CDR2 YYEEEE, per germline. V was clipped by 2 bases and J by 3 bases, with 6 bases between them. CDR3 region: CASSFDSYNSPLHF. As DNA, the CDR3 is TGTGCCAGCAGCTTTGACAGCTATAATTCACCCCTCCACTTT.

The chain employs TRBV6-5 and TRBJ1-6; D is unclear. Deletions cut 5 bases from V and 11 bases from J, with 13 bases between. Germline V gene data show CDR1 as MNHEY and CDR2 as SVGAGI. The CDR3 sequence is 13 residues long. The CDR3 loop is CASSRVKRTPLHF. In DNA, the CDR3 is TGTGCCAGCAGTAGGGTTAAGCGGACACCCCTCCACTTT.

The rearrangement joins TRBV7-2 to TRBJ1-6; the match to TRBD1 covers 9 bases. The CDR3 loop spans 15 amino acids. CDR1 is SGHTA, CDR2 FQGNSA, per germline. Germline trimming cut 5 bases from V and 6 bases from J; bases unmatched to any gene: 5. CDR3 in amino acids: CASSLRDRVNSPLHF. DNA of the CDR3: TGTGCCAGCAGCCTCCGGGACAGGGTTAATTCACCCCTCCACTTT.

The chain combines TRBV30 with TRBJ2-3; weak D call: TRBD2 (6 bases). The CDR3 contains 14 residues. Between the trimmed V and J ends, which lost 0 bases and 8 bases, there was a span of 15 bases. Looked up from germline, CDR1 is GTSNPN and CDR2 is SVGIG (reference sequence). CDR3 loop: CAWSVGDSSLTQYF. The CDR3 bases are TGTGCCTGGAGTGTAGGGGACTCCTCCCTTACGCAGTATTTT.